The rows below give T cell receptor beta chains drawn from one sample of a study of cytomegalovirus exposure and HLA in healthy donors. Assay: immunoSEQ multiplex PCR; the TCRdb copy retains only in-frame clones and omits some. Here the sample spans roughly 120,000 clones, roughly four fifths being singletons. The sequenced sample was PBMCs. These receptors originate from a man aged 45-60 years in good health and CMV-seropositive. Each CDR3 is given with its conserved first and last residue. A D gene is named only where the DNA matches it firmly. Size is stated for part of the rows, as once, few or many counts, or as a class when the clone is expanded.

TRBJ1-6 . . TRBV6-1 CASSELSERNSPLHF TGTGCCAGCAGTGAACTCTCAGAAAGAAATTCACCCCTCCACTTT
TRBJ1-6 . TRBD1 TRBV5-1 CASSPGQGTSPLHF TGCGCCAGCAGCCCAGGACAGGGGACTTCACCCCTCCACTTT
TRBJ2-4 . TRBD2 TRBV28 CASSFIGQRGIQYF TGTGCCAGCAGTTTCATCGGACAGCGGGGGATTCAGTACTTC
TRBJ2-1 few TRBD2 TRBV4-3 CASSQDWTSGGNEQFF TGCGCCAGCAGCCAAGATTGGACTAGCGGGGGGAATGAGCAGTTCTTC
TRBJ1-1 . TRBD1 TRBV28 CASSYFGQGMSFF TGTGCCAGCAGTTACTTCGGACAGGGGATGTCTTTCTTT
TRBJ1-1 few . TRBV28 CATQVGGLEAFF TGTGCCACCCAGGTAGGTGGGCTTGAAGCTTTCTTT
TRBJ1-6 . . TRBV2 CAILIGDTYNSPLHF TGTGCCATCTTAATAGGGGACACCTATAATTCACCCCTCCACTTT
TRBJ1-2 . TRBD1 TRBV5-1 CASRQGGQGNYGYTF TGCGCCAGCCGCCAGGGGGGACAGGGCAACTATGGCTACACCTTC
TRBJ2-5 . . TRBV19 CASTAPGLETQYF TGTGCCAGTACAGCCCCGGGATTGGAGACCCAGTACTTC
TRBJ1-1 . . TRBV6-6 CASSSIGNTEAFF TGTGCCAGCAGTTCCATCGGGAACACTGAAGCTTTCTTT
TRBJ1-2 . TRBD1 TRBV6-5 CASRETGKGYGYTF TGTGCCAGCAGGGAGACAGGGAAAGGATATGGCTACACCTTC
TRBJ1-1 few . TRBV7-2 CASSTSAAVRTEAFF TGTGCCAGCAGCACCTCGGCCGCGGTGCGCACTGAAGCTTTCTTT
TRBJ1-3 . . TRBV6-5 CASRDSSGGNTIYF TGTGCCAGCAGGGACAGTTCGGGGGGGAACACCATATATTTT
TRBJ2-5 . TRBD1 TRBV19 CASSRGTGKETQYF TGTGCCAGTAGTAGAGGGACAGGGAAAGAGACCCAGTACTTC
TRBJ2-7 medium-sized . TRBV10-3 CAISESTRNGIEQYF TGTGCCATCAGTGAGTCGACTAGGAACGGAATCGAGCAGTACTTC
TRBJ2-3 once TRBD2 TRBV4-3 CASSHRVAGELTDTQYF TGCGCCAGCAGCCACAGGGTAGCGGGGGAACTCACAGATACGCAGTATTTT
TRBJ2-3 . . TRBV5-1 CASSLSHSSTDTQYF TGCGCCAGCAGCTTGTCCCACAGTAGCACAGATACGCAGTATTTT
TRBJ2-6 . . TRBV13 CASRRAISGANVLTF TGTGCCAGCAGGAGGGCCATCTCTGGGGCCAACGTCCTGACTTTC
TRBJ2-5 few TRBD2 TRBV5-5 CASSLGGLAGGEETQYF TGTGCCAGCAGCTTGGGAGGACTAGCGGGGGGGGAAGAGACCCAGTACTTC
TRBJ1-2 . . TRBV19 CASSRDLNYGYTF TGTGCCAGTAGTAGAGACCTTAACTATGGCTACACCTTC
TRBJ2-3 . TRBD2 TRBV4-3 CASSPRLAGAPADTQYF TGCGCCAGCAGCCCGCGACTAGCGGGGGCCCCGGCAGATACGCAGTATTTT
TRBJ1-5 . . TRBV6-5 CASSDLVLGNQPQHF TGTGCCAGCAGTGACTTGGTATTAGGCAATCAGCCCCAGCATTTT
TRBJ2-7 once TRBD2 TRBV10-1 CASSESVGGPSEQYF TGCGCCAGCAGTGAGTCGGTGGGAGGGCCCAGCGAGCAGTACTTC
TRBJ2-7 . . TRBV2 CATHWTQSSGQYF TGTGCTACACACTGGACGCAGTCGAGCGGGCAGTACTTC
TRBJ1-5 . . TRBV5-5 CASSLISGGNQPQHF TGTGCCAGCAGCTTAATTAGCGGGGGCAATCAGCCCCAGCATTTT
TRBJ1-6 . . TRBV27 CASGLAGSPLHF TGTGCCAGCGGACTCGCAGGTTCACCCCTCCACTTT
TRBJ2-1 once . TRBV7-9 CASSLYMSPYNEQFF TGTGCCAGCAGCTTATATATGAGCCCGTACAATGAGCAGTTCTTC
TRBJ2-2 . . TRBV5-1 CASSLQWPTNTGELFF TGCGCCAGCAGCTTGCAATGGCCAACGAACACCGGGGAGCTGTTTTTT
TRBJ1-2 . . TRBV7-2 CASSLVEGYTF TGTGCCAGCAGCTTAGTTGAGGGCTACACCTTC
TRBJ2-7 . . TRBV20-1 CSARETYEQYF TGCAGTGCTAGGGAGACCTACGAGCAGTACTTC
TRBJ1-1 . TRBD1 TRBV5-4 CASRLAGTGGPMNTEAFF TGTGCCAGCAGATTGGCTGGGACAGGGGGTCCCATGAACACTGAAGCTTTCTTT
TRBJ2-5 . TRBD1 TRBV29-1 CSVEGGDREETQYF TGCAGCGTTGAAGGGGGGGACAGGGAAGAGACCCAGTACTTC
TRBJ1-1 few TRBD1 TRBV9 CASSVDQGAGTEAFF TGTGCCAGCAGCGTAGATCAGGGGGCGGGAACTGAAGCTTTCTTT
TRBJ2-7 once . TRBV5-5 CASSLVGITYEQYF TGTGCCAGCAGCTTGGTGGGCATTACCTACGAGCAGTACTTC
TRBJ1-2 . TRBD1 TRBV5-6 CASSWTGGIGGYTF TGTGCCAGCAGCTGGACAGGGGGAATCGGTGGCTACACCTTC
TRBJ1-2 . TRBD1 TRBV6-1 CASSEAQFGTGGGYTF TGTGCCAGCAGTGAAGCGCAATTCGGGACAGGCGGCGGCTACACCTTC
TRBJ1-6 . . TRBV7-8 CASSLQGQGRNSPLHF TGTGCCAGCAGCTTACAAGGGCAGGGAAGAAATTCACCCCTCCACTTT
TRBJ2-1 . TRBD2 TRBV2 CASRYITSGTYNEQFF TGTGCCAGCAGATATATCACTAGCGGGACTTACAATGAGCAGTTCTTC
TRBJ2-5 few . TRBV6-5 CASSYPGGGGETQYF TGTGCCAGCAGTTACCCCGGTGGAGGCGGCGAGACCCAGTACTTC
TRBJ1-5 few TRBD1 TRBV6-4 CASSVGLDRVSNQPQHF TGTGCCAGCAGTGTGGGGCTGGACAGGGTAAGCAATCAGCCCCAGCATTTT
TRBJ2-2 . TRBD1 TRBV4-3 CASSQGNGQGGTGELFF TGCGCCAGCAGCCAAGGGAACGGACAGGGAGGCACCGGGGAGCTGTTTTTT
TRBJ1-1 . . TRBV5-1 CASSRWAANTEAFF TGCGCCAGCAGCAGATGGGCAGCGAACACTGAAGCTTTCTTT
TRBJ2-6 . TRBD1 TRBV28 CASRDRTSGANVLTF TGTGCCAGCAGGGACAGGACCTCTGGGGCCAACGTCCTGACTTTC
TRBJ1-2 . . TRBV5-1 CASRQGLSNYGYTF TGCGCCAGCAGGCAGGGCCTCTCTAACTATGGCTACACCTTC
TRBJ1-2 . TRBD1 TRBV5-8 CASSSPGQGYYGYTF TGTGCCAGCAGCTCCCCGGGACAGGGATACTATGGCTACACCTTC
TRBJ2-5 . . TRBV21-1 CASSNDGARETQYF TGTGCCAGCAGCAATGATGGGGCGAGGGAGACCCAGTACTTC
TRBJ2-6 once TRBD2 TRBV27 CASSLRGSGANVLTF TGTGCCAGCAGTTTGCGGGGGAGTGGGGCCAACGTCCTGACTTTC
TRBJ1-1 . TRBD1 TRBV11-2 CASSWRTGKAFF TGTGCCAGCAGCTGGAGGACAGGTAAAGCTTTCTTT
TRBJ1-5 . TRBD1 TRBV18 CASSPGGQGVGQPQHF TGTGCCAGCTCACCAGGGGGACAGGGAGTCGGTCAGCCCCAGCATTTT
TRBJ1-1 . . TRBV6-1 CASSEGGSLMNTEAFF TGTGCCAGCAGTGAAGGTGGCAGTCTCATGAACACTGAAGCTTTCTTT
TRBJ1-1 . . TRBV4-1 CASSKTAMNTEAFF TGCGCCAGCAGCAAGACAGCTATGAACACTGAAGCTTTCTTT
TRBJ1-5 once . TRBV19 CASSISRPNQPQHF TGTGCCAGTAGTATTTCCAGGCCCAATCAGCCCCAGCATTTT
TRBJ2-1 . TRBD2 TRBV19 CASGLAGNNEQFF TGTGCCAGTGGACTAGCGGGAAACAATGAGCAGTTCTTC